The 24 T cell receptor beta chains given below trace back to one sample, sequenced in a study of regulatory T cells in long-lasting Graves disease. Time point: newly diagnosed GD, antithyroid drugs for less than 3 months. Construction of the TCR library relied on RNA isolated from PBMCs. CDR3-region Arm-PCR and iRepertoire HTBI primers produced the TCR beta libraries. From the multiplex PCR reads, TCRdb called clonotypes with MiXCR, one entry per CDR3 protein. The sample yields around 500,000 distinct CDR3 sequences, about 16% seen once. The sample was also linked to a second study, of T cells in Graves' hyperthyroidism and ophthalmopathy.

Specimen: peripheral blood mononuclear cells (PBMCs), collected at new diagnosis, from a patient treated with antithyroid drugs. The origin of the receptors is a woman aged 35-65 years with Graves disease.

This clonotype showed up many times. The chain recombines TRBV6-1 with TRBJ2-7; weak D call: TRBD1 (7 bases). The CDR3 is 14 amino acids. The germline gives CDR1 MNHNS, CDR2 SASEGT. Trimming removed 7 bases from V and 1 base from J, with 14 bases in between. CDR3 DNA sequence: TGTGCCAGCACCAGGGGGGCCGGTTCCTACGAGCAGTACTTC. This codes for CASTRGAGSYEQYF.

This clonotype has at least ten counts. The V call is TRBV6-5, the J call TRBJ1-1, with TRBD1 matching 7 bases. V was pared by 4 bases and J by 6 bases, with 5 bases of the junction left unmatched. The CDR3 is 13 residues long. Germline CDR1 reads MNHEY; CDR2 reads SVGAGI. CDR3 sequence reads: CASSWGGQAEAFF. CDR3 nucleotide sequence: TGTGCCAGCAGTTGGGGTGGACAGGCTGAAGCTTTCTTT.

In this sample, this clonotype turned up a few times. This chain links TRBV24-1 with TRBJ1-2; a possible D gene is TRBD1 (5 bases). V lost 5 bases to trimming and J lost 8 bases, with 17 bases between them. This CDR3 is 14 amino acids long. Germline values: CDR1 KGHDR, CDR2 SFDVKD. CDR3 nucleotide sequence: TGTGCCACCAGTGCCCCCTCGGGGGTAGGGGGCTACACCTTC. Its protein product is CATSAPSGVGGYTF.

This clonotype occurred many times. This chain uses TRBV9 with TRBJ2-7; weak D call: TRBD2 (5 bases). From germline, CDR1 is SGDLS and CDR2 YYNGEE. The CDR3 is 15 residues long. V shed 0 bases and J shed 0 bases, with 10 bases lying between them. The CDR3 protein is CASSVGGSSSYEQYF. The CDR3 DNA follows: TGTGCCAGCAGCGTAGGAGGGTCCTCCTCCTACGAGCAGTACTTC. The entire variable domain, with the rest obtained from reference TRBV9 and TRBJ2-7, is as follows: DSGVTQTPKHLITATGQRVTLRCSPRSGDLSVYWYQQSLDQGLQFLIQYYNGEERAKGNILERFSAQQFPDLHSELNLSSLELGDSALYFCASSVGGSSSYEQYFGPGTRLTVT.

This clonotype was counted ten times or more. The chain employs TRBV12-3 or TRBV12-4 and TRBJ2-1; D tentatively fits TRBD1 or TRBD2 (5 bases each). The CDR3 runs 14 residues. Trimming left V 10 bases short and J 0 bases short, with 13 bases between. The CDR3 region is CAIGAVHSYNEQFF. CDR3 DNA: TGTGCCATCGGGGCGGTGCACTCCTACAATGAGCAGTTCTTC.

This clonotype appeared many times. This chain joins TRBV6-1 and TRBJ1-4, with unresolved D. Germline CDR1 reads MNHNS; CDR2 reads SASEGT. The CDR3 is 14 residues long. V dropped 8 bases and J dropped 0 bases, with 10 bases sitting between them. For the CDR3, the DNA is TGTGCCAGCTCGAAGGGCGCAACTAATGAAAAACTGTTTTTT. Protein: CASSKGATNEKLFF.

The chain joins TRBV7-2 to TRBJ1-1; D remains unclear. CDR1 is SGHTA, CDR2 FQGNSA, per germline. Trimming removed 2 bases from V and 1 base from J, with 11 bases in between. This CDR3 comprises 15 residues. Written as DNA, the CDR3 is TGTGCCAGCAGCTTATTTTTAGACCCGAACACTGAAGCTTTCTTT. Its translation: CASSLFLDPNTEAFF.

The table lists this clonotype with a count of one. This sequence joins TRBV6-1 and TRBJ1-5; a weak D match, TRBD1 (5 bases). With 4 bases removed from V and 1 base from J, the gap between germline ends came to 11 bases. In germline, CDR1 is MNHNS, CDR2 SASEGT. There are 15 residues in the CDR3. The CDR3 is CASSGGERSNQPQHF. CDR3 in DNA: TGTGCCAGCAGTGGAGGGGAGAGGAGCAATCAGCCCCAGCATTTT.

In this sample, this clonotype turned up many times. The V call is TRBV28, the J call TRBJ2-7; 10 bases agree with TRBD1. Germline CDR1 MDHEN, CDR2 SYDVKM. Germline trimming cut 7 bases from V and 3 bases from J; bases unmatched to any gene: 6. The CDR3 sequence is 14 residues long. DNA for the CDR3: TGTGCCAGCAAGAGCGGGACAGGGGTCTACGAGCAGTACTTC. This codes for CASKSGTGVYEQYF.

This CDR3 is CASRKQGRMAEAFF. CDR3 nucleotides: TGTGCCAGCAGGAAACAGGGAAGGATGGCTGAAGCTTTCTTT. The chain couples TRBV12-3 or TRBV12-4 to TRBJ1-1; possibly TRBD1 for D (6 bases). There are 14 residues in the CDR3. Trimming shortened V by 6 bases and J by 6 bases, and 17 bases separated the two germline ends.

The gene calls are TRBV6-1 and TRBJ1-2; D call uncertain. CDR1 and CDR2 from the germline V gene are MNHNS and SASEGT. V dropped 2 bases and J dropped 3 bases, with 13 bases sitting between them. The CDR3 runs to 15 residues. The CDR3 loop reads CASSEFLGKDYGYTF. CDR3 in DNA: TGTGCCAGCAGTGAATTTTTGGGGAAAGACTATGGCTACACCTTC.

This clonotype was picked up a small number of times. The chain employs TRBV5-1 and TRBJ1-2, with D tentatively TRBD1 (5 bases). CDR3 length equals 14 residues. CDR1 and CDR2 from the germline V gene are SGHRS and YFSETQ. V was pared by 0 bases and J by 10 bases, with 16 bases between. The CDR3 sequence is CASSLVTGSMDYTF. CDR3 DNA sequence: TGCGCCAGCAGCTTGGTTACAGGATCTATGGACTACACCTTC.

In the case of this clonotype: Since the CDR3 does not end with the conserved phenylalanine or tryptophan, this likely comes from a read error. V and J are TRBV14 and TRBJ2-7; D is unclear. The ends were cut back, 4 bases at V and 4 bases at J, with 8 bases in the middle. The CDR3 has 12 residues. Looked up from germline, CDR1 is SGHDN and CDR2 is FVKESK. The CDR3 coding sequence is TGTGCCAGCAGCCCTGGATTTTACGAGCAGTACCTC. Its translation: CASSPGFYEQYL.

V gene TRBV20-1 combines with J gene TRBJ1-2, with no clear D. The CDR3 extends over 10 amino acids. Germline V lookup: CDR1 DFQATT, CDR2 SNEGSKA (reference sequence). The CDR3 DNA sequence: TGCAGCGCCCGCGGGGATGGCTACACCTTC. As protein: CSARGDGYTF.

This chain uses TRBV2 with TRBJ2-1; possibly TRBD1 for D (5 bases). V was trimmed by 6 bases and J by 2 bases, leaving 14 bases between them. The CDR3 has 15 residues. Germline V gene data show CDR1 as SNHLY and CDR2 as FYNNEI. DNA of the CDR3: TGTGCCAGCAGCGACCTGGGGCCGGCCTACAATGAGCAGTTCTTC. It translates to CASSDLGPAYNEQFF.

This clonotype has just a few counts. This may arise from a read error, as a much more abundant clone is one base away. The missing conserved phenylalanine or tryptophan at the end of this CDR3 makes a read error likely. This rearrangement joins TRBV6-1 to TRBJ2-7; 9 bases match TRBD2. The V gene end was trimmed by 7 bases and the J gene end by 5 bases; junction bases not matched to a gene: 12. This CDR3 contains 15 residues. CDR1 is MNHNS, CDR2 SASEGT, per germline. The CDR3 DNA follows: TGTGCCAGCACCCAATGGGGGACTAGCAGAGACGAGCAGTACTCC. The encoded protein is CASTQWGTSRDEQYS.

This clonotype was found a few times. CDR3 sequence (DNA): TGTGCCAGTAGTACTGTGGGAACAGATGAGCAGTTCTTC. This encodes CASSTVGTDEQFF. The rearrangement uses TRBV19 and TRBJ2-1; D ambiguous. CDR1 LNHDA and CDR2 SQIVND come from the germline V gene (reference sequence). Deletions cut 4 bases from V and 8 bases from J, with 12 bases between. The CDR3 is made up of 13 amino acids.

This clonotype showed up many times. The V gene is TRBV27, the J gene TRBJ1-1; tentative D call: TRBD1 (5 bases). The CDR3 loop spans 16 amino acids. With 5 bases removed from V and 2 bases from J, the gap between germline ends came to 18 bases. Looked up from germline, CDR1 is MNHEY and CDR2 is SMNVEV (reference sequence). The CDR3 nucleotides are TGTGCCAGCAGTATGGGGCGTGGGAGGTCAAACACTGAAGCTTTCTTT. It encodes CASSMGRGRSNTEAFF.

This clonotype was detected many times. The chain couples TRBV18 to TRBJ2-1; 10 positions match TRBD1. The CDR3 contains 15 residues. The V segment lost 3 bases and the J segment 8 bases; nucleotides outside the gene matches: 7. Germline assignment: CDR1 KGHSH and CDR2 LQKENI. The CDR3 DNA follows: TGTGCCAGCTCACCCCCGGGACAGGGGTTATATGAGCAGTTCTTC. It is translated as CASSPPGQGLYEQFF.

This clonotype was counted ten times or more. The chain is built from TRBV7-9 and TRBJ1-6; D is ambiguous. Looked up from germline, CDR1 is SEHNR and CDR2 is FQNEAQ (reference sequence). The CDR3 sequence is 13 residues long. Trimming removed 1 base at V and 8 bases at J, with 6 bases between. CDR3 amino acids: CASSLDKYSPLHF. CDR3 bases: TGTGCCAGCAGCTTAGACAAGTATTCACCCCTCCACTTT.

This clonotype has only a few counts. V and J are TRBV3-1 and TRBJ2-2, with 9 positions matching TRBD1. This CDR3 region has 15 residues. Germline CDR1 is LGHDT and CDR2 is YNNKEL (reference sequence). With V trimmed by 4 bases and J by 5 bases, 5 bases remained unmatched. The chain's CDR3 is CASSRGGQGTGELFF. The CDR3 nucleotides read TGTGCCAGCAGCCGGGGGGGACAGGGAACCGGGGAGCTGTTTTTT.

The chain joins TRBV12-3 or TRBV12-4 to TRBJ1-6; possibly TRBD1 for D (5 bases). The CDR3 consists of 14 residues. The ends were cut back, 6 bases at V and 9 bases at J, with 15 bases in the middle. CDR3 in amino acids: CASSQGDRPSPLHF. Here the CDR3 DNA reads TGTGCCAGCAGCCAGGGAGACCGACCTTCACCCCTCCACTTT.

The chain combines TRBV18 with TRBJ1-3, with no clear D. CDR3 length: 15 residues. V gave up 3 bases and J gave up 1 base, with 10 bases separating them. Germline CDR1 and CDR2: KGHSH and LQKENI. The CDR3 here is CASSPAPESGNTIYF. The CDR3 coding sequence is TGTGCCAGCTCACCCGCCCCGGAGTCTGGAAACACCATATATTTT.

This clonotype was seen a handful of times. V is TRBV20-1 and J is TRBJ1-6; no clear D. Germline loops: CDR1 DFQATT, CDR2 SNEGSKA (reference sequence). This CDR3 region has 14 residues. V was clipped by 0 bases and J by 5 bases, with 8 bases between them. The CDR3 nucleotides are TGCAGTGCTAGAGATCGCACGGATAATTCACCCCTCCACTTT. Residues: CSARDRTDNSPLHF.